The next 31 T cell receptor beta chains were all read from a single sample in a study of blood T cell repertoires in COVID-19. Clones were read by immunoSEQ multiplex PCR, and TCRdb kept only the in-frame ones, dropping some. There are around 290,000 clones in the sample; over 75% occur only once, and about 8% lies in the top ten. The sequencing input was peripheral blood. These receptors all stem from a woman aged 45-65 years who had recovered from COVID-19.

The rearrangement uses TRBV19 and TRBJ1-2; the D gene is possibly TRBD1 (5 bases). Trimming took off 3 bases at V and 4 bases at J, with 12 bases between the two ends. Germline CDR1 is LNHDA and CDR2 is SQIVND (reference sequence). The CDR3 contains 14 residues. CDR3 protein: CASSIPGRVYGYTF. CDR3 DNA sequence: TGTGCCAGTAGTATCCCCGGCAGGGTCTATGGCTACACCTTC.

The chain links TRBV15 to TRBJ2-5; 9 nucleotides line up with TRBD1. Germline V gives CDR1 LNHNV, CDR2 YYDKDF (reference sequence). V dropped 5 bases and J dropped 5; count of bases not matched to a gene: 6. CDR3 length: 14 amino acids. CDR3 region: CATSEDRGLETQYF. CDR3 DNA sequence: TGTGCCACCAGCGAGGACAGGGGATTGGAGACCCAGTACTTC.

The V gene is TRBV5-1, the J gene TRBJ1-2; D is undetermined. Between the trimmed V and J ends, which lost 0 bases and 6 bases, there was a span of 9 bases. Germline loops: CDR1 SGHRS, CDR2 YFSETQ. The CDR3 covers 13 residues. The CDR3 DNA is TGCGCCAGCAGCTTGGGGAGGGCGGATGGCTACACCTTC. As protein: CASSLGRADGYTF.

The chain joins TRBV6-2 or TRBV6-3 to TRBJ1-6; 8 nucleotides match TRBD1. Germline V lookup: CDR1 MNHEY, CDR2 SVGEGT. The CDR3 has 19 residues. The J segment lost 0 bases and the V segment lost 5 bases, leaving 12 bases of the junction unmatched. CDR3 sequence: CASSPHSGTGGSYNSPLHF. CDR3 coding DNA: TGTGCCAGCAGTCCACACTCCGGGACAGGCGGCTCCTATAATTCACCCCTCCACTTT.

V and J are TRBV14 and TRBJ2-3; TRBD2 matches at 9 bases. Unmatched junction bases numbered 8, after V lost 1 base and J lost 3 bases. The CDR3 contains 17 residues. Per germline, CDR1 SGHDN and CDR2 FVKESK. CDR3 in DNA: TGTGCCAGCAGCCAAGGCCTAGCGGGAACAGTAACAGATACGCAGTATTTT. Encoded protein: CASSQGLAGTVTDTQYF.

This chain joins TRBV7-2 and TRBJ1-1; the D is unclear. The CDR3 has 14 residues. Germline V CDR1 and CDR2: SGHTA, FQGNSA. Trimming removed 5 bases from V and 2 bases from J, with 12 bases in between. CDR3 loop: CASSPTGINTEAFF. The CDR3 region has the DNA TGTGCCAGCAGCCCAACCGGGATAAACACTGAAGCTTTCTTT.

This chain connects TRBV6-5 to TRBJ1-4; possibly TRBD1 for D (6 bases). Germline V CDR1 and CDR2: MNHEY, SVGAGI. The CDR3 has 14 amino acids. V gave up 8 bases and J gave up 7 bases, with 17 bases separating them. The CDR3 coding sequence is TGTGCCAGCGTCCCCCGGGTAGGGGGTGAAAAACTGTTTTTT. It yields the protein CASVPRVGGEKLFF.

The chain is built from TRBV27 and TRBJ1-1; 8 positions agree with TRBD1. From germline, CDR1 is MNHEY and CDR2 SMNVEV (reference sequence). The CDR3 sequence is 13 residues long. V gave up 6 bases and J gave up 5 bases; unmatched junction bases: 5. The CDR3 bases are TGTGCCAGCAGGGGGGACAGGTTTACTGAAGCTTTCTTT. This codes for CASRGDRFTEAFF.

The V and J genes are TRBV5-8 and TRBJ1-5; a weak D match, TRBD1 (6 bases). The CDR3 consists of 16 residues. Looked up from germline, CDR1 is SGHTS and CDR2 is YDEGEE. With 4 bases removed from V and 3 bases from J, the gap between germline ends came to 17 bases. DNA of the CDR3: TGTGCCAGCAGCAAGTCCGACAGGACCTACAATCAGCCCCAGCATTTT. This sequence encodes CASSKSDRTYNQPQHF.

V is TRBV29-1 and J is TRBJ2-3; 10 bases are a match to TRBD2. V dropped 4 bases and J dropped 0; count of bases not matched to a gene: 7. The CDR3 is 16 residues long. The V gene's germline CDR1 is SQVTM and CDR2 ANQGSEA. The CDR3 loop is CSVASGGGSSTDTQYF. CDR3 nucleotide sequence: TGCAGCGTTGCCAGCGGGGGGGGGTCTAGCACAGATACGCAGTATTTT.

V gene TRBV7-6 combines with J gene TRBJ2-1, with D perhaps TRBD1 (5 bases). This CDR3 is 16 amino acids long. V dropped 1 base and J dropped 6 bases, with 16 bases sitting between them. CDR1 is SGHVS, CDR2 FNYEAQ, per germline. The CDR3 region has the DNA TGTGCCAGCAGCTTAGTCGCGGTAGGGGTGGGCAATGAGCAGTTCTTC. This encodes CASSLVAVGVGNEQFF.

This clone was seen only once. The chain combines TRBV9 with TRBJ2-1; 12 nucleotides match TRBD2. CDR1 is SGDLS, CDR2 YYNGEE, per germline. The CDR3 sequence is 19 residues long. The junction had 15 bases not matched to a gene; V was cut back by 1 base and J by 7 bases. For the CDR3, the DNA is TGTGCCAGCAGCGTAAGCCGGCAGGGCTGGACTAGCGGGACGAATGAGCAGTTCTTC. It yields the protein CASSVSRQGWTSGTNEQFF.

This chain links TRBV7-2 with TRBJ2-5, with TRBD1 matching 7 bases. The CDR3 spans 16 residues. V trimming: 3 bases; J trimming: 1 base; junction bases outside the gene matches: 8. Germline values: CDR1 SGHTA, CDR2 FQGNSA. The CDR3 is CASSFWTGSTQETQYF. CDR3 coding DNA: TGTGCCAGCAGCTTCTGGACAGGTAGTACCCAAGAGACCCAGTACTTC.

CDR3 DNA sequence: TGCAGCGTGGCTCCGGGACAGGGGTTTGACGAGACCCAGTACTTC. As protein: CSVAPGQGFDETQYF. This sequence joins TRBV29-1 and TRBJ2-5; 10 nucleotides line up with TRBD1. This CDR3 region has 15 residues. The ends lost 6 bases at V and 5 bases at J; junction bases unmatched: 12. Germline CDR1 and CDR2: SQVTM and ANQGSEA.

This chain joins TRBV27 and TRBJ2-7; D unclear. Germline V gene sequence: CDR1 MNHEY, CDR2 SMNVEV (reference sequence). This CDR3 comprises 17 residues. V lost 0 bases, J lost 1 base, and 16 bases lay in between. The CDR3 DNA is TGTGCCAGCAGTTTATCGCCCTTAGCCGTACAATCCTACGAGCAGTACTTC. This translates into CASSLSPLAVQSYEQYF.

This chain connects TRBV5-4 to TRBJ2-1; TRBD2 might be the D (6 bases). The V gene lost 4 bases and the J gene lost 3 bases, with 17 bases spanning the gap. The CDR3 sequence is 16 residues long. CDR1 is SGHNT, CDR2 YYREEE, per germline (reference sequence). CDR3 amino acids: CASSGVTKGLYNEQFF. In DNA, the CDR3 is TGTGCCAGCAGCGGGGTTACGAAGGGACTCTACAATGAGCAGTTCTTC.

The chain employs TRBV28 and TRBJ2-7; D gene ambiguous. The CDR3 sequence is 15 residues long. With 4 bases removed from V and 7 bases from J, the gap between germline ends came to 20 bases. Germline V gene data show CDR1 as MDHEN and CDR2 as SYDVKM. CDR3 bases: TGTGCCAGCAGTTCAACCTCATATGCGGCCTTTGAGCAGTACTTC. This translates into CASSSTSYAAFEQYF. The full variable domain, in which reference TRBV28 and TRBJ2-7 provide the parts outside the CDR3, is DVKVTQSSRYLVKRTGEKVFLECVQDMDHENMFWYRQDPGLGLRLIYFSYDVKMKEKGDIPEGYSVSREKKERFSLILESASTNQTSMYLCASSSTSYAAFEQYFGPGTRLTVT.

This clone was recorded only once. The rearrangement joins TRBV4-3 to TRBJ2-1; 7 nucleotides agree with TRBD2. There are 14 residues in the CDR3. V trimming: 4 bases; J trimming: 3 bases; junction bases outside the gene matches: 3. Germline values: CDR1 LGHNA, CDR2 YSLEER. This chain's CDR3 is CASSPGLDYNEQFF. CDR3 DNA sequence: TGCGCCAGCAGCCCAGGACTAGACTACAATGAGCAGTTCTTC.

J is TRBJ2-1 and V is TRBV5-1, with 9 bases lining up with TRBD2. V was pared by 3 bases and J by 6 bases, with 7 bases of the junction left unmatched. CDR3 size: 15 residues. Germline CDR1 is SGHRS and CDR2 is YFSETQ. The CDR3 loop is CASSSLAGVGNEQFF. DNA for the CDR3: TGCGCCAGCAGCTCCTTAGCGGGAGTCGGCAATGAGCAGTTCTTC.

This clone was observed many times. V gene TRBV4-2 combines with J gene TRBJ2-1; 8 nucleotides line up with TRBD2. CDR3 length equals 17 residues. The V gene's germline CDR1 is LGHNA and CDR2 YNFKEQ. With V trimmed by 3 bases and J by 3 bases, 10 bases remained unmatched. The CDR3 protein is CASSQGGTSGYYNEQFF. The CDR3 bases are TGTGCCAGCAGCCAGGGAGGCACTAGCGGCTACTACAATGAGCAGTTCTTC.

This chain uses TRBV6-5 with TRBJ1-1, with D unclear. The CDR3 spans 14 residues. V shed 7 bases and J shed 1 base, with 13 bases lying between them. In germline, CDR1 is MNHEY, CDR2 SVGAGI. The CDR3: CASTGSQTNTEAFF. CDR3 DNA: TGTGCCAGCACGGGGAGCCAAACGAACACTGAAGCTTTCTTT.

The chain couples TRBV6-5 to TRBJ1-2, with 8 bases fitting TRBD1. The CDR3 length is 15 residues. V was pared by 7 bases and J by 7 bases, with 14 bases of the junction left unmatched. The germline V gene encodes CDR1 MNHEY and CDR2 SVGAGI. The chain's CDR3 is CASTREGQGAAGYTF. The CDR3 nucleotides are TGTGCCAGCACCCGAGAAGGGCAGGGGGCGGCTGGCTACACCTTC.

DNA for the CDR3: TGTGCCAGCAGTTTGACGGGACAGGGGAGGTACGAGCAGTACTTC. Protein sequence: CASSLTGQGRYEQYF. This chain uses TRBV28 with TRBJ2-7, with TRBD1 matching 10 bases. Trimming cost V 3 bases and J 4 bases; bases outside gene matches: 6. Germline V lookup: CDR1 MDHEN, CDR2 SYDVKM. The length of the CDR3 is 15 residues.

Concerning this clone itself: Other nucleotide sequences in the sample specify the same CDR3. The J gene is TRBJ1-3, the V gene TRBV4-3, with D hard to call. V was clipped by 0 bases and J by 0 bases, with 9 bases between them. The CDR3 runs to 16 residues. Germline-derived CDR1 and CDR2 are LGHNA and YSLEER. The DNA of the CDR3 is TGCGCCAGCAGCCAAGATCTCCCGAGCTCTGGAAACACCATATATTTT. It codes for CASSQDLPSSGNTIYF.

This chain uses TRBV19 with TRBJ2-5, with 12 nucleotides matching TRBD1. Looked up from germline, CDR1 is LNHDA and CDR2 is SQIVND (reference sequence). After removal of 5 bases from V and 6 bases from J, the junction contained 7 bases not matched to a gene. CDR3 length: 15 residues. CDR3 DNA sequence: TGTGCCAGTAGTGGGACAGGGGGCCCGGTGCAGACCCAGTACTTC. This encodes CASSGTGGPVQTQYF.

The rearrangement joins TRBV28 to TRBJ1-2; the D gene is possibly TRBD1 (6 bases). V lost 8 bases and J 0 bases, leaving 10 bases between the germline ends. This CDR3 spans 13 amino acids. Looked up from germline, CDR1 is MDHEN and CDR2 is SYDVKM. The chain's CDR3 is CASRTEANYGYTF. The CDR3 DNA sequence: TGTGCCAGCCGGACAGAGGCTAACTATGGCTACACCTTC.

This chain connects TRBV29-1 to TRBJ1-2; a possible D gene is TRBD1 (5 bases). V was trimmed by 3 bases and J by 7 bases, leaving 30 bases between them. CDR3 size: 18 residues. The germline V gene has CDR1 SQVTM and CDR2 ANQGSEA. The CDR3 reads CSVDAGRGTGRFSGGYTF. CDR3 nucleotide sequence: TGCAGCGTTGACGCCGGCCGGGGGACTGGGCGGTTTTCTGGTGGCTACACCTTC.

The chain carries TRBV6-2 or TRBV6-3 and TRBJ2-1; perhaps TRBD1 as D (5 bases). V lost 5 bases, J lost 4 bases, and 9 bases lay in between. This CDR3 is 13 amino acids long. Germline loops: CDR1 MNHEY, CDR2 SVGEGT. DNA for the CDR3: TGTGCCAGCAGTAAAGACAGTTACAATGAGCAGTTCTTC. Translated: CASSKDSYNEQFF.

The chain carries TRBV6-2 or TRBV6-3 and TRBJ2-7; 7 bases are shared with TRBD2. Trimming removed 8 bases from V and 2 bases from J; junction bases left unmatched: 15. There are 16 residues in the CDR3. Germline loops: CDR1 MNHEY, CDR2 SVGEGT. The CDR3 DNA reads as TGTGCCAGCCGTTCCAGATTAGCGGGCCAAACCTACGAGCAGTACTTC. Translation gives CASRSRLAGQTYEQYF.

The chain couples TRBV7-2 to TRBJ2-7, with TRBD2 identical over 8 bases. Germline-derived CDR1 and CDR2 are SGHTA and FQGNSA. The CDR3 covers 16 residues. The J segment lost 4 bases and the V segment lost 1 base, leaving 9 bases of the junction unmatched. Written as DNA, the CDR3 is TGTGCCAGCAGCTTAGATATCGGGAGGGCCATATACGAGCAGTACTTC. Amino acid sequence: CASSLDIGRAIYEQYF.

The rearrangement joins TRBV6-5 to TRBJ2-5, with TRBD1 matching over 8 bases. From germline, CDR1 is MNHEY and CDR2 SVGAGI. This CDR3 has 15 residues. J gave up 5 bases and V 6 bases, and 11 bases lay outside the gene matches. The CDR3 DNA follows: TGTGCCAGCAGCCGCGCCCTGACAGGGGTGGAGACCCAGTACTTC. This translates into CASSRALTGVETQYF.